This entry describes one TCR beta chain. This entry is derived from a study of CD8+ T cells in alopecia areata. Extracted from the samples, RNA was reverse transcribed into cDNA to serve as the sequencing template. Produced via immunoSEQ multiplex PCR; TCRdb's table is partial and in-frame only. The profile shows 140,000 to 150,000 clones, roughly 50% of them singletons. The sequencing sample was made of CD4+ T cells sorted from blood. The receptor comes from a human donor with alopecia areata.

This chain's CDR3 is CSVERESRDTQYF. The CDR3 DNA reads as TGCAGCGTTGAACGGGAGAGTAGAGATACGCAGTATTTT. The J gene is TRBJ2-3, the V gene TRBV29-1, with D possibly TRBD2 on 6 matching bases. Per germline, CDR1 SQVTM and CDR2 ANQGSEA. With 2 bases removed from V and 5 bases from J, the gap between germline ends came to 11 bases. The CDR3 loop spans 13 amino acids.